A single sample gave rise to the 30 T cell receptor beta chains below, sequenced in a study of blood T cell repertoires in COVID-19. Repertoires were generated with immunoSEQ multiplex PCR, while TCRdb's copy carries only in-frame clones and drops some. The sample has about 220,000 clones, roughly 87% seen once. The material sequenced was PBMCs or T cells enriched from blood (not recorded which). The receptor set was obtained from a woman aged 25 to 39 with acute COVID-19.

The chain couples TRBV19 to TRBJ1-1; D may be TRBD1 (6 bases). Germline loops: CDR1 LNHDA, CDR2 SQIVND (reference sequence). Trimming pared 8 bases from V and 2 bases from J, leaving 18 bases between. The CDR3 extends over 15 amino acids. CDR3 residues: CASASIPQGNTEAFF. The CDR3 nucleotides are TGTGCCAGTGCCTCAATACCACAGGGAAACACTGAAGCTTTCTTT.

Of note for this clone: Other DNA sequences in the sample encode the same CDR3. This chain links TRBV11-2 with TRBJ2-3; D ambiguous. CDR1 SGHAT and CDR2 FQNNGV come from the germline V gene. CDR3 length equals 14 residues. V dropped 1 base and J dropped 1 base, with 6 bases sitting between them. In DNA form, the CDR3 reads TGTGCCAGCAGCTTAGGCGGAGGCACAGATACGCAGTATTTT. Translated, it gives CASSLGGGTDTQYF.

The V call is TRBV28, the J call TRBJ1-2, with D possibly TRBD1 on 5 matching bases. This CDR3 has 19 residues. Trimming cost V 3 bases and J 1 base, with 24 bases left between them. Per the germline V gene, CDR1 is MDHEN and CDR2 is SYDVKM. CDR3 nucleotide sequence: TGTGCCAGCAGTTTGGGCCGGGGGGGATATAGAGGGCTTAACTATGGCTACACCTTC. Amino acids: CASSLGRGGYRGLNYGYTF.

This chain uses TRBV5-1 with TRBJ1-3, with D perhaps TRBD1 (5 bases). The length of the CDR3 is 15 residues. The ends were cut back, 2 bases at V and 0 bases at J, with 9 bases in the middle. The germline CDR1 and CDR2 sequences are SGHRS and YFSETQ. The CDR3 loop is CASSLGGHSGNTIYF. In nucleotides, the CDR3 is TGCGCCAGCAGCTTAGGCGGACACTCTGGAAACACCATATATTTT.

The table lists this clone with a count of one. J is TRBJ1-1 and V is TRBV7-6; D possibly corresponds to TRBD1 (6 bases). Per germline, CDR1 SGHVS and CDR2 FNYEAQ. This CDR3 is built from 15 residues. V lost 1 base to trimming and J lost 5 bases, with 14 bases between them. CDR3 bases: TGTGCCAGCAGCTTAGTATCGGGACAAGGGACTGAAGCTTTCTTT. Amino acid sequence: CASSLVSGQGTEAFF.

The chain has TRBV5-1 and TRBJ1-6; tentatively, D is TRBD1 (6 bases). The V and J ends lost 0 bases and 8 bases respectively, with 12 bases between them. The germline V gene encodes CDR1 SGHRS and CDR2 YFSETQ. The CDR3 consists of 15 residues. The CDR3 nucleotides read TGCGCCAGCAGCTTGGCTGGACAGTCGGATTCACCCCTCCACTTT. As protein: CASSLAGQSDSPLHF.

The table lists this clone with a few counts. V gene TRBV7-9 combines with J gene TRBJ2-7, with TRBD1 matching 11 bases. The J segment lost 3 bases and the V segment lost 5 bases, leaving 0 bases of the junction unmatched. The CDR3 has 13 amino acids. Germline assignment: CDR1 SEHNR and CDR2 FQNEAQ (reference sequence). The CDR3 reads CASSGTGGYEQYF. The CDR3 bases are TGTGCCAGCAGCGGGACAGGGGGCTACGAGCAGTACTTC.

The V and J genes are TRBV7-9 and TRBJ2-5, with D perhaps TRBD1 (5 bases). CDR1 and CDR2 from the germline V gene are SEHNR and FQNEAQ (reference sequence). V shed 4 bases and J shed 1 base, with 10 bases lying between them. CDR3 length equals 14 residues. CDR3 in DNA: TGTGCCAGCAGCTCTGGACAACTCCAAGAGACCCAGTACTTC. This gives the protein CASSSGQLQETQYF.

This chain connects TRBV4-1 to TRBJ1-4; 9 bases line up with TRBD1. V trimming: 1 base; J trimming: 7 bases; junction bases outside the gene matches: 4. From germline, CDR1 is MGHRA and CDR2 YSYEKL. The length of the CDR3 is 15 residues. CDR3 protein: CASSQGDRVGEKLFF. The CDR3 DNA follows: TGCGCCAGCAGCCAAGGGGACAGGGTTGGTGAAAAACTGTTTTTT.

The chain has TRBV18 and TRBJ1-3, with 7 bases matching TRBD1. Germline assignment: CDR1 KGHSH and CDR2 LQKENI. This CDR3 is built from 13 residues. The trim removed 7 bases at V and 2 bases at J, leaving 2 bases unmatched. The CDR3 DNA sequence: TGTGCCAGCTTGACAGGGACTGGAAACACCATATATTTT. Its translation is CASLTGTGNTIYF.

The rearrangement uses TRBV15 and TRBJ2-5, with 12 positions matching TRBD2. Germline V gene lookup returns CDR1 LNHNV and CDR2 YYDKDF (reference sequence). The CDR3 has 15 residues. J lost 5 bases, V lost 4 bases, and 5 bases had no gene match. CDR3 sequence: CATSTTSGGFETQYF. DNA for the CDR3: TGTGCCACCAGCACGACTAGCGGGGGTTTCGAGACCCAGTACTTC.

The rearrangement joins TRBV27 to TRBJ2-1; 11 bases align to TRBD2. Germline CDR1 and CDR2: MNHEY and SMNVEV (reference sequence). The CDR3 loop spans 16 amino acids. With V trimmed by 3 bases and J by 7 bases, 8 bases remained unmatched. The CDR3 here is CASSFLAGGPRNEQFF. The CDR3 DNA sequence: TGTGCCAGCAGTTTTCTAGCGGGGGGCCCGAGGAATGAGCAGTTCTTC.

V usage is TRBV11-2 and J usage is TRBJ1-4, with D possibly being TRBD1 (5 bases). Germline CDR1 reads SGHAT; CDR2 reads FQNNGV. This CDR3 is built from 15 residues. V shed 1 base and J shed 8 bases, with 14 bases lying between them. The CDR3 here is CASSLGDFAGEKLFF. As DNA, the CDR3 is TGTGCCAGCAGCTTAGGGGACTTCGCGGGGGAAAAACTGTTTTTT. Full variable domain (missing parts from reference TRBV11-2 and TRBJ1-4): EAGVAQSPRYKIIEKRQSVAFWCNPISGHATLYWYQQILGQGPKLLIQFQNNGVVDDSQLPKDRFSAERLKGVDSTLKIQPAKLEDSAVYLCASSLGDFAGEKLFFGSGTQLSVL.

The rearrangement links TRBV6-5 to TRBJ2-3; 11 bases agree with TRBD1. Trimming removed 2 bases from V and 4 bases from J; junction bases left unmatched: 5. The CDR3 has 16 amino acids. Looked up from germline, CDR1 is MNHEY and CDR2 is SVGAGI. In DNA, the CDR3 is TGTGCCAGCAGTTACGCCGGGACAGGGGGGCCAGATACGCAGTATTTT. Translating gives CASSYAGTGGPDTQYF.

The chain joins TRBV9 to TRBJ1-2; weak D call: TRBD1 (6 bases). Trimming cost V 0 bases and J 6 bases, with 9 bases left between them. CDR3 length equals 13 residues. The germline V gene has CDR1 SGDLS and CDR2 YYNGEE. Written as DNA, the CDR3 is TGTGCCAGCAGCGTAGGTAGGACAGATGGCTACACCTTC. Translated: CASSVGRTDGYTF.

The chain couples TRBV2 to TRBJ2-3; 10 nucleotides line up with TRBD2. CDR3 length: 16 residues. The junction had 7 bases not matched to a gene; V was cut back by 6 bases and J by 1 base. Germline V gene sequence: CDR1 SNHLY, CDR2 FYNNEI. The CDR3 here is CASSPGLAEGTDTQYF. The CDR3 bases are TGTGCCAGCAGCCCCGGACTAGCGGAGGGCACAGATACGCAGTATTTT.

The chain has TRBV27 and TRBJ2-7; a weak D match, TRBD2 (5 bases). Trimming shortened V by 6 bases and J by 3 bases, and 15 bases separated the two germline ends. CDR3 length: 14 amino acids. The germline gives CDR1 MNHEY, CDR2 SMNVEV (reference sequence). In DNA, the CDR3 is TGTGCCAGCAGCCGGCCGGGGTTAGGCTACGAGCAGTACTTC. It yields the protein CASSRPGLGYEQYF.

The rearrangement joins TRBV19 to TRBJ1-1; D remains unclear. Trimming removed 3 bases from V and 6 bases from J, with 11 bases in between. Germline-derived CDR1 and CDR2 are LNHDA and SQIVND (reference sequence). The CDR3 consists of 13 residues. The CDR3 DNA follows: TGTGCCAGTAGTATGGGTACTAGGTCTGAAGCTTTCTTT. Translation gives CASSMGTRSEAFF.

V and J are TRBV27 and TRBJ1-2; TRBD1 matches at 7 bases. The ends lost 1 base at V and 5 bases at J; junction bases unmatched: 4. CDR3 length equals 14 residues. Looked up from germline, CDR1 is MNHEY and CDR2 is SMNVEV (reference sequence). The DNA for the CDR3 is TGTGCCAGCAGTTTATTAGGGGGCAGGTATGGCTACACCTTC. It yields the protein CASSLLGGRYGYTF.

CDR3 nucleotide sequence: TGTGCCAGCAGCTTGGCTAGCGGGGGGGCGTCGGATACGCAGTATTTT. Translated: CASSLASGGASDTQYF. The chain carries TRBV7-6 and TRBJ2-3; 12 bases line up with TRBD2. Germline values: CDR1 SGHVS, CDR2 FNYEAQ. The trim removed 3 bases at V and 6 bases at J, leaving 7 bases unmatched. This CDR3 is built from 16 residues.

As DNA, the CDR3 is TGTGCCAGCACCAAACATGGGACTAGCGGGGGAGAGACCCAGTACTTC. Its translation: CASTKHGTSGGETQYF. The chain couples TRBV7-9 to TRBJ2-5; 14 bases map to TRBD2. Trimming took 7 bases from V and 4 from J; bases not matched to a gene: 8. The CDR3 runs 16 residues. The germline V gene encodes CDR1 SEHNR and CDR2 FQNEAQ (reference sequence).

The chain joins TRBV11-2 to TRBJ2-3; 14 positions match TRBD2. The CDR3 length is 16 residues. The germline gives CDR1 SGHAT, CDR2 FQNNGV. The V segment lost 3 bases and the J segment 11 bases; nucleotides outside the gene matches: 10. CDR3 amino acids: CASSFGTSGGLGGQYF. The CDR3 DNA is TGTGCCAGCAGCTTCGGGACTAGCGGGGGACTAGGGGGGCAGTATTTT.

The chain employs TRBV6-5 and TRBJ1-6; no definite D call. The CDR3 runs to 14 residues. Germline assignment: CDR1 MNHEY and CDR2 SVGAGI. The V gene lost 6 bases and the J gene lost 6 bases, with 12 bases spanning the gap. The CDR3, as DNA: TGTGCCAGCAGACCCCTACGGGGTAATTCACCCCTCCACTTT. Translated: CASRPLRGNSPLHF.

The rearrangement joins TRBV5-6 to TRBJ1-6; 7 nucleotides line up with TRBD1. Looked up from germline, CDR1 is SGHDT and CDR2 is YYEEEE. J lost 9 bases, V lost 6 bases, and 12 bases had no gene match. CDR3 length: 15 amino acids. CDR3 in DNA: TGTGCCAGCAAAGGCCTGGACAGGCAAGGTTCACCCCTCCACTTT. This translates into CASKGLDRQGSPLHF.

This clone occurred once. CDR3 DNA sequence: TGTGCCAGCAGCCAAGGACTAGCGTTGAGCACAGATACGCAGTATTTT. Encoded protein: CASSQGLALSTDTQYF. V usage is TRBV3-1 (or the pseudogene TRBV3-2) and J usage is TRBJ2-3; 8 bases align to TRBD2. The CDR3 totals 16 residues. Per germline, CDR1 LGHDT and CDR2 YNNKEL (reference sequence). V dropped 1 base and J dropped 0; count of bases not matched to a gene: 3.

This clone came up a few times. The chain carries TRBV19 and TRBJ1-5; D is perhaps TRBD1 (5 bases). Trimming removed 3 bases at V and 4 bases at J, with 10 bases between. The CDR3 runs 14 residues. The germline gives CDR1 LNHDA, CDR2 SQIVND (reference sequence). The CDR3 protein is CASSIPRVNQPQHF. CDR3 nucleotides: TGTGCCAGTAGTATCCCCAGGGTAAATCAGCCCCAGCATTTT.

The chain has TRBV14 and TRBJ2-2; no clear D gene. The CDR3 has 14 residues. V lost 1 base, J lost 5 bases, and 8 bases lay in between. CDR1 SGHDN and CDR2 FVKESK come from the germline V gene. This CDR3 is CASSQVAGTGELFF. The DNA for the CDR3 is TGTGCCAGCAGCCAAGTCGCCGGGACCGGGGAGCTGTTTTTT. The full variable domain, with the rest looked up from reference TRBV14 and TRBJ2-2, is EAGVTQFPSHSVIEKGQTVTLRCDPISGHDNLYWYRRVMGKEIKFLLHFVKESKQDESGMPNNRFLAERTGGTYSTLKVQPAELEDSGVYFCASSQVAGTGELFFGEGSRLTVL.

This chain links TRBV6-2 or TRBV6-3 with TRBJ1-2, with a possible D match to TRBD1 (6 bases). Germline V gene data show CDR1 as MNHEY and CDR2 as SVGEGT. This CDR3 is built from 20 residues. With 4 bases removed from V and 0 bases from J, the gap between germline ends came to 27 bases. CDR3 nucleotide sequence: TGTGCCAGCAGTTGGAGTGATTGGGACACCTCATACGGGACTAACTATGGCTACACCTTC. Protein sequence: CASSWSDWDTSYGTNYGYTF.

This chain uses TRBV27 with TRBJ2-1, with TRBD2 matching 12 bases. V was clipped by 5 bases and J by 8 bases; unmatched bases: 4. Per the germline V gene, CDR1 is MNHEY and CDR2 is SMNVEV (reference sequence). CDR3 length: 14 residues. Here the CDR3 reads CASSRTSGVYEQFF. As DNA, the CDR3 is TGTGCCAGCAGTAGGACTAGCGGGGTGTATGAGCAGTTCTTC.

This chain links TRBV6-5 with TRBJ2-3; TRBD1 agrees at 7 bases. The germline gives CDR1 MNHEY, CDR2 SVGAGI. This CDR3 comprises 15 residues. Trimming at V came to 6 bases and at J to 1 base, leaving 7 bases not matched to a gene. The CDR3 spells CASRRDSYGTDTQYF. Written as DNA, the CDR3 is TGTGCCAGCAGGAGGGACAGCTATGGCACAGATACGCAGTATTTT.